This is a list of T cell receptor beta chains from one sample in a study of cytomegalovirus exposure and HLA in healthy donors. Profiling relied on immunoSEQ multiplex PCR, and the TCRdb table lists in-frame clones only, not all of them. The top ten clones hold 4.1% of a sample with approximately 95,000 clones, approximately 72% of them seen once. The sample consisted of PBMCs. These receptors all come from a woman aged 40 to 50 in good health and CMV-seropositive. The conserved cysteine and the conserved F or W are not part of the CDR3 here.

CDR3 protein	V gene	J gene
ASSPSWGLATGELF	TRBV13	TRBJ2-2
ASSFFYEQY	TRBV28	TRBJ2-7
ASSYGQRESGYT	TRBV6-6	TRBJ1-2
ASSELSGSTDTQY	TRBV2	TRBJ2-3
ATSRGATRSGANVLT	TRBV15	TRBJ2-6
ASSLTHLQGSSYEQY	TRBV11-2	TRBJ2-7
ASSHGQGSDTEAF	TRBV4-1	TRBJ1-1
ASSLREEGYGYT	TRBV18	TRBJ1-2
ASSLRQGNTEAF	TRBV7-9	TRBJ1-1
ASSSLTSGSLGETQY	TRBV5-4	TRBJ2-5
ASSQDYETGYPEAF	TRBV4-1	TRBJ1-1
ASSLGEANYGYT	TRBV7-9	TRBJ1-2
ASSPLEGPTEAF	TRBV18	TRBJ1-1
SGGEGLAAQY	TRBV29-1	TRBJ2-5
ATSRDPRETQY	TRBV15	TRBJ2-5
ASSQDRAGGAGYEQY	TRBV4-1	TRBJ2-7
ASSQPTGGAEDEKLF	TRBV5-6	TRBJ1-4
ASSPRDSISGANVLT	TRBV9	TRBJ2-6
ASKGAGGYEQY	TRBV6-1	TRBJ2-7
ASSQLSSRGTQETQY	TRBV7-6	TRBJ2-5
ASSDGPGGTDTQY	TRBV6-4	TRBJ2-3
ASSESVGTGADEQY	TRBV6-1	TRBJ2-7
ASSGYQGASGNTIY	TRBV5-6	TRBJ1-3
SVKGGTSRGYEQY	TRBV29-1	-
ASNRGNGNTIY	TRBV5-1	TRBJ1-3
ASTRGLAQETQY	TRBV7-2	TRBJ2-5
AISDSRDSNEKLF	TRBV10-3	TRBJ1-4
ASSPTAGTNIGETQY	TRBV5-5	TRBJ2-5
AWSKGLAGGEQF	TRBV30	TRBJ2-1
ASTSRTGSYEQY	TRBV7-8	TRBJ2-7
ASSPTGTSRTEQY	TRBV7-6	TRBJ2-7
ASSLEAGGYEQY	TRBV7-9	-
ASNGRQANQETQY	TRBV5-6	TRBJ2-5
ASSGTGGGEQF	TRBV18	TRBJ2-1
ASRPHSYGYT	TRBV6-1	TRBJ1-2
ASSFGGGTEAF	TRBV7-6	TRBJ1-1
SVVSQGFYEQY	TRBV29-1	TRBJ2-7
ASSVLAGGLETQY	TRBV9	TRBJ2-5
ASRGTSGRSYESYEQY	TRBV5-1	TRBJ2-7
ASSRGWGTDTQY	TRBV2	TRBJ2-3
ASSFEGLTLNEQF	TRBV28	TRBJ2-1
ASSLQLAGVGTDTQY	TRBV11-2	TRBJ2-3